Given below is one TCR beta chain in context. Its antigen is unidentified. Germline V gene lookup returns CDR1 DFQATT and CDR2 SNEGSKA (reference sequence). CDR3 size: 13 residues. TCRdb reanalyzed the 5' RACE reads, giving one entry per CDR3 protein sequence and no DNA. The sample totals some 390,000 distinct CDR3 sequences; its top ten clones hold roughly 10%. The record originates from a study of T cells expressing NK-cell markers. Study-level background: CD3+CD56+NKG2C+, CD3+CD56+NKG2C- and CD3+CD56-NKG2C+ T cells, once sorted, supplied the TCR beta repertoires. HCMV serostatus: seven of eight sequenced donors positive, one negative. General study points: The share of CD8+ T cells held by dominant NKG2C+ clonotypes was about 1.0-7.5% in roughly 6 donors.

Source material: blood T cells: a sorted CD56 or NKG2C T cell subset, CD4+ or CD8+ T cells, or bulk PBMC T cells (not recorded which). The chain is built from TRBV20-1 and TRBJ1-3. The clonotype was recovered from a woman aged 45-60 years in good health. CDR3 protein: CSARGWQADTIYF.